What follows are 23 T cell receptor beta chains derived from one specimen sequenced in a study of cytomegalovirus exposure and HLA in healthy donors. It was with 60 Vbeta and 13 Jbeta primers that the PCR ran. Only in-frame clones appear in the TCRdb table, and some are missing; sequencing was by immunoSEQ multiplex PCR. In the table there are more than 150,000 clones, roughly three quarters of which are singletons. Input material: PBMCs. The receptor set was obtained from a woman aged 25-40 years in good health and CMV-seropositive.

The chain couples TRBV28 to TRBJ2-7; tentatively, D is TRBD1 (6 bases). Germline V gene lookup returns CDR1 MDHEN and CDR2 SYDVKM. CDR3 length equals 15 residues. V lost 3 bases and J 0 bases, leaving 12 bases between the germline ends. CDR3 sequence reads: CASSFQGLSSYEQYF. The CDR3 DNA reads as TGTGCCAGCAGTTTCCAGGGGTTAAGCTCCTACGAGCAGTACTTC.

The chain combines TRBV11-2 with TRBJ2-1, with a possible D match to TRBD1 (6 bases). The V end lost 5 bases, the J end lost 7 bases, and 15 bases lay between the germline ends. The germline V gene encodes CDR1 SGHAT and CDR2 FQNNGV. CDR3 size: 14 residues. The CDR3 DNA follows: TGTGCCAGCAGCCTGGGGGCCCTAATGAATGAGCAGTTCTTC. It is translated as CASSLGALMNEQFF.

The V call is TRBV6-6, the J call TRBJ2-3; D unresolved. Trimming cost V 7 bases and J 4 bases, with 12 bases left between them. The CDR3 runs 13 residues. CDR1 and CDR2 (germline): MNHNY, SVGAGI (reference sequence). DNA for the CDR3: TGTGCCAGCAAGGCCAGCGTCCCAGATACGCAGTATTTT. It specifies CASKASVPDTQYF.

The rearrangement links TRBV6-6 to TRBJ1-4, with D unclear. The germline V gene has CDR1 MNHNY and CDR2 SVGAGI (reference sequence). The CDR3 runs to 12 residues. V dropped 7 bases and J dropped 7 bases, with 10 bases sitting between them. CDR3 sequence reads: CASTSLREKLFF. CDR3 coding DNA: TGTGCCAGCACCTCCTTGCGTGAAAAACTGTTTTTT.

The gene calls are TRBV4-2 and TRBJ1-1; no clear D. The CDR3 has 15 residues. V was clipped by 0 bases and J by 1 base, with 9 bases between them. The germline V gene encodes CDR1 LGHNA and CDR2 YNFKEQ. As DNA, the CDR3 is TGTGCCAGCAGCCAAGACCAGGCAGGGAACACTGAAGCTTTCTTT. It is translated as CASSQDQAGNTEAFF.

This clone showed up just once. The CDR3 DNA sequence: TGTGCCAGCAGCTTATCGGGGGGGGAGCTGTTTTTT. This encodes CASSLSGGELFF. This chain joins TRBV11-3 and TRBJ2-2; weak D call: TRBD2 (5 bases). The CDR3 covers 12 residues. The V end was cut by 2 bases, the J end by 8 bases, with 6 bases between. The germline V gene has CDR1 SGHNT and CDR2 YENEEA.

V and J are TRBV5-1 and TRBJ1-2; 10 positions agree with TRBD1. The CDR3 loop spans 14 amino acids. V dropped 4 bases and J dropped 8; count of bases not matched to a gene: 8. Germline V gene sequence: CDR1 SGHRS, CDR2 YFSETQ. DNA for the CDR3: TGCGCCAGCAGCCCACGACAGGGGGCTTGGGGCTACACCTTC. Residues: CASSPRQGAWGYTF.

This clone occurred once. V gene TRBV5-6 combines with J gene TRBJ2-7, with 8 bases fitting TRBD1. Germline assignment: CDR1 SGHDT and CDR2 YYEEEE. Unmatched junction bases numbered 10, after V lost 4 bases and J lost 4 bases. The CDR3 consists of 15 residues. This CDR3 reads CASSARRRGQYEQYF. The CDR3 DNA reads TGTGCCAGCAGCGCCCGCCGCAGGGGGCAGTACGAGCAGTACTTC.

The table lists this clone with a few counts. The chain recombines TRBV28 with TRBJ1-4; 9 bases agree with TRBD1. J gave up 7 bases and V 7 bases, and 7 bases lay outside the gene matches. CDR3 length: 14 amino acids. CDR1 and CDR2 (germline): MDHEN, SYDVKM. CDR3 region: CASTRGQGREKLFF. Written as DNA, the CDR3 is TGTGCCAGCACCAGGGGACAGGGACGTGAAAAACTGTTTTTT.

The rearrangement uses TRBV2 and TRBJ2-7; D is possibly TRBD1 (6 bases). Germline CDR1 and CDR2: SNHLY and FYNNEI. Trimming removed 6 bases at V and 2 bases at J, with 11 bases between. This CDR3 region has 13 residues. The CDR3, as DNA: TGTGCCAGCAGACAGGGCTCGACCTACGAGCAGTACTTC. It specifies CASRQGSTYEQYF.

The CDR3 region has the DNA TGCGCCAGCAGCCAAGAGGGGGGATGGGCCGCGGCGAACTATGGCTACACCTTC. This translates into CASSQEGGWAAANYGYTF. The rearrangement links TRBV4-1 to TRBJ1-2, with a possible D match to TRBD1 (5 bases). The V end was cut by 0 bases, the J end by 2 bases, with 19 bases between. Germline V CDR1 and CDR2: MGHRA, YSYEKL. CDR3 length: 18 amino acids.

This clone has just a few counts. This rearrangement joins TRBV4-1 to TRBJ2-5; TRBD2 aligns across 8 bases. Germline trimming cut 3 bases from V and 5 bases from J; bases unmatched to any gene: 11. This CDR3 has 16 residues. Germline V lookup: CDR1 MGHRA, CDR2 YSYEKL. CDR3 residues: CASSHLGSGGPETQYF. The CDR3, as DNA: TGCGCCAGCAGCCACCTCGGTTCGGGGGGGCCGGAGACCCAGTACTTC.

CDR3 DNA sequence: TGCGCCAGCAGCCTCCGGACTAGCGGGGGGGCCGGAGAGACCCAGTACTTC. Its translation is CASSLRTSGGAGETQYF. The J gene is TRBJ2-5, the V gene TRBV5-1, with TRBD2 matching 15 bases. CDR3 size: 17 residues. Per germline, CDR1 SGHRS and CDR2 YFSETQ. The junction had 8 bases not matched to a gene; V was cut back by 4 bases and J by 4 bases.

This sequence joins TRBV6-5 and TRBJ2-7; tentative D call: TRBD2 (5 bases). This CDR3 is built from 16 residues. Trimming cost V 0 bases and J 0 bases, with 12 bases left between them. The germline V gene encodes CDR1 MNHEY and CDR2 SVGAGI. The DNA of the CDR3 is TGTGCCAGCAGTTACTCGAAGAGGGTGGGCTCCTACGAGCAGTACTTC. This sequence encodes CASSYSKRVGSYEQYF.

The rearrangement uses TRBV19 and TRBJ2-3, with a tentative D call TRBD2 (6 bases). V was cut by 5 bases and J by 6 bases, with 15 bases left in between. CDR3 length: 14 amino acids. The germline CDR1 and CDR2 sequences are LNHDA and SQIVND (reference sequence). The CDR3 loop reads CASSPSGVIDTQYF. CDR3 nucleotide sequence: TGTGCCAGTAGTCCCTCGGGGGTTATCGATACGCAGTATTTT.

The V gene is TRBV4-1, the J gene TRBJ1-4, with D unresolved. In germline, CDR1 is MGHRA, CDR2 YSYEKL. V lost 4 bases and J 8 bases, leaving 17 bases between the germline ends. The CDR3 extends over 15 amino acids. The CDR3 region is CASSRQGAETEKLFF. For the CDR3, the DNA is TGCGCCAGCAGCCGTCAAGGTGCGGAAACCGAAAAACTGTTTTTT.

This rearrangement joins TRBV6-5 to TRBJ1-2; D is uncertain. This CDR3 has 14 residues. From germline, CDR1 is MNHEY and CDR2 SVGAGI. The V and J ends lost 5 bases and 0 bases respectively, with 10 bases between them. The chain's CDR3 is CASSRVLSNYGYTF. The CDR3 nucleotides read TGTGCCAGCAGTCGGGTCCTTTCTAACTATGGCTACACCTTC.

A remark on this clone: At the DNA level, this CDR3 is encoded by other sequences in the same sample as well. The genes are TRBV7-2 and TRBJ2-5; possibly TRBD2 for D (5 bases). Trimming shortened V by 1 base and J by 2 bases, and 5 bases separated the two germline ends. There are 13 residues in the CDR3. CDR1 is SGHTA and CDR2 is FQGNSA in the germline V gene. DNA of the CDR3: TGTGCCAGCAGCTTAGGACTACAAGAGACCCAGTACTTC. It specifies CASSLGLQETQYF.

The table lists this clone with a few counts. Written as DNA, the CDR3 is TGTGCCAGCAGTTATGCCAGGGGTGGCTACACCTTC. Its translation is CASSYARGGYTF. The chain is built from TRBV6-5 and TRBJ1-2, with D tentatively TRBD1 (6 bases). V shed 3 bases and J shed 7 bases, with 9 bases lying between them. Germline CDR1 and CDR2: MNHEY and SVGAGI. This CDR3 comprises 12 residues.

The chain has TRBV2 and TRBJ1-4; the D gene is possibly TRBD1 (6 bases). CDR3 length: 14 residues. V lost 3 bases and J 8 bases, leaving 13 bases between the germline ends. The germline V gene encodes CDR1 SNHLY and CDR2 FYNNEI. The CDR3 here is CASSDLQGGEKLFF. The CDR3 coding sequence is TGTGCCAGCAGTGACCTACAGGGCGGGGAAAAACTGTTTTTT.

CDR3 amino acids: CASSVAGDTGELFF. CDR3 nucleotide sequence: TGTGCCAGCAGCGTAGCAGGGGACACCGGGGAGCTGTTTTTT. The chain is built from TRBV9 and TRBJ2-2; tentative D call: TRBD1 (6 bases). Deletions cut 0 bases from V and 3 bases from J, with 6 bases between. CDR1 is SGDLS and CDR2 is YYNGEE in the germline V gene. CDR3 size: 14 residues.

The gene calls are TRBV5-4 and TRBJ2-1; D is possibly TRBD1 (5 bases). Germline V gene sequence: CDR1 SGHNT, CDR2 YYREEE (reference sequence). V dropped 4 bases and J dropped 10 bases, with 18 bases sitting between them. CDR3 length equals 14 residues. The CDR3 loop reads CASSPPARVGEQFF. CDR3 sequence (DNA): TGTGCCAGCAGCCCGCCAGCCAGGGTCGGGGAGCAGTTCTTC.

CDR3 nucleotide sequence: TGTGCCAGCAGCCGGGGGACAGATTCCTACGAGCAGTACTTC. This codes for CASSRGTDSYEQYF. The V gene is TRBV7-9, the J gene TRBJ2-7, with a possible D match to TRBD1 (7 bases). V lost 5 bases and J lost 1, with 12 bases in between. This CDR3 has 14 residues. Germline V CDR1 and CDR2: SEHNR, FQNEAQ (reference sequence). Full variable domain (missing parts from reference TRBV7-9 and TRBJ2-7): DTGVSQNPRHKITKRGQNVTFRCDPISEHNRLYWYRQTLGQGPEFLTYFQNEAQLEKSRLLSDRFSAERPKGSFSTLEIQRTEQGDSAMYLCASSRGTDSYEQYFGPGTRLTVT.